The following is a T cell receptor (beta chain) sequence with its context. The source of the sample is a study of neoadjuvant nivolumab and ipilimumab in lung cancer. CDR1 MDHEN and CDR2 SYDVKM come from the germline V gene. This CDR3 region has 16 residues. J lost 4 bases, V lost 6 bases, and 4 bases had no gene match. The data were produced by immunoSEQ multiplex PCR, yet TCRdb's version contains in-frame clones alone and is incomplete. Among 20,000 to 25,000 clones, more than 70% were seen once, and the ten largest hold under 30%. This receptor was identified in an adult with non-small cell lung cancer. Sample: peripheral blood, taken before neoadjuvant nivolumab, alone or with ipilimumab. This chain connects TRBV28 to TRBJ2-6; TRBD1 agrees at 12 bases. This chain's CDR3 is CASRRDRGPGANVLTF. As DNA, the CDR3 is TGTGCCAGCAGGAGGGACAGGGGGCCCGGGGCCAACGTCCTGACTTTC.